A selection of T cell receptor beta chains follows, all from one sample in a study of blood T cell repertoires in COVID-19. Assay used: immunoSEQ multiplex PCR; TCRdb lists only in-frame clones, some missing. This sample carries approximately 150,000 clones, roughly 87% of them seen once, and the ten largest clones take less than 5.5%. The sequencing sample was made of peripheral blood. Receptor source: a human donor in a cohort sampled during active COVID-19. Both conserved end residues are part of each CDR3. D genes are given only for firm matches. Not every row has a clone size; where given, it reads once, few, many or a size class.

v_call: TRBV3-1/TRBV3-2
j_call: TRBJ1-3
d_call: NA
cdr3_length: 15
clone_size: NA
cdr3_nt: TGTGCCAGCAGCCGCAAGTCAGGGAACTTGAACACCATATATTTT
cdr3_aa: CASSRKSGNLNTIYF

v_call: TRBV5-1
j_call: TRBJ2-7
d_call: NA
cdr3_length: 14
clone_size: NA
cdr3_nt: TGCGCCAGCAGGGATACAGGGAATCTCTACGAGCAGTACTTC
cdr3_aa: CASRDTGNLYEQYF

v_call: TRBV30
j_call: TRBJ1-1
d_call: NA
cdr3_length: 12
clone_size: NA
cdr3_nt: TGTGCCTGGAGTCCCCGGAGCACTGAAGCTTTCTTT
cdr3_aa: CAWSPRSTEAFF

v_call: TRBV5-1
j_call: TRBJ2-5
d_call: TRBD2
cdr3_length: 16
clone_size: NA
cdr3_nt: TGCGCCAGCAGCTCGGGAGCGGGGGGAAGGCAAGAGACCCAGTACTTC
cdr3_aa: CASSSGAGGRQETQYF

v_call: TRBV5-1
j_call: TRBJ2-1
d_call: NA
cdr3_length: 17
clone_size: NA
cdr3_nt: TGCGCCAGCAGCTTGGCCCCAGTAGGGGCCTCCTACAATGAGCAGTTCTTC
cdr3_aa: CASSLAPVGASYNEQFF

v_call: TRBV2
j_call: TRBJ2-7
d_call: NA
cdr3_length: 14
clone_size: NA
cdr3_nt: TGTGCCAGCAGTCCCGGGCAGGGTTCCTACGAGCAGTACTTC
cdr3_aa: CASSPGQGSYEQYF

v_call: TRBV5-5
j_call: TRBJ2-7
d_call: NA
cdr3_length: 15
clone_size: NA
cdr3_nt: TGTGCCAGCAGCTTGGCCCAACGGGGGTCCTACGAGCAGTACTTC
cdr3_aa: CASSLAQRGSYEQYF

v_call: TRBV7-9
j_call: TRBJ1-5
d_call: NA
cdr3_length: 15
clone_size: NA
cdr3_nt: TGTGCCAGCAGCTCCATGGAGGGAGTCAATCAGCCCCAGCATTTT
cdr3_aa: CASSSMEGVNQPQHF

v_call: TRBV10-3
j_call: TRBJ2-6
d_call: NA
cdr3_length: 18
clone_size: NA
cdr3_nt: TGTGCCATCAGTGCCAACGCCGGGACACTCTCTGGGGCCAACGTCCTGACTTTC
cdr3_aa: CAISANAGTLSGANVLTF

v_call: TRBV2
j_call: TRBJ1-1
d_call: NA
cdr3_length: 14
clone_size: NA
cdr3_nt: TGTGCCAGCAGTGAAGCCGGCAGGGCGGCGATGGCTTTCTTT
cdr3_aa: CASSEAGRAAMAFF

v_call: TRBV2
j_call: TRBJ1-2
d_call: NA
cdr3_length: 13
clone_size: NA
cdr3_nt: TGTGCCAGCAGTGTATCGACTGACTATGGCTACACCTTC
cdr3_aa: CASSVSTDYGYTF

v_call: TRBV27
j_call: TRBJ1-2
d_call: NA
cdr3_length: 15
clone_size: NA
cdr3_nt: TGTGCCAGCAGTTTTCGGCGGTCTCTACTATATGGCTACACCTTC
cdr3_aa: CASSFRRSLLYGYTF

v_call: TRBV11-3
j_call: TRBJ2-7
d_call: NA
cdr3_length: 14
clone_size: medium-sized
cdr3_nt: TGTGCCAGCAGCTTAGATACAGGGACCTACGAGCAGTACTTC
cdr3_aa: CASSLDTGTYEQYF

v_call: TRBV4-1
j_call: TRBJ2-7
d_call: NA
cdr3_length: 14
clone_size: NA
cdr3_nt: TGCGCCAGCAGCCAAGAACAGACCTCCTACGAGCAGTACTTC
cdr3_aa: CASSQEQTSYEQYF

v_call: TRBV6-5
j_call: TRBJ2-3
d_call: TRBD2
cdr3_length: 15
clone_size: NA
cdr3_nt: TGTGCCAGCAGCCCCTCTAGCGGGAGGCCAGATACGCAGTATTTT
cdr3_aa: CASSPSSGRPDTQYF

v_call: TRBV10-2
j_call: TRBJ2-1
d_call: NA
cdr3_length: 18
clone_size: NA
cdr3_nt: TGCGCCAGCAGTGATGGTCGGCACCGACAGGCCCCATACAATGAGCAGTTCTTC
cdr3_aa: CASSDGRHRQAPYNEQFF

v_call: TRBV3-1/TRBV3-2
j_call: TRBJ2-3
d_call: TRBD2
cdr3_length: 20
clone_size: NA
cdr3_nt: TGTGCCAGCAGCCAATTCGCGATTTCGGGCGGGAGCAGGGGCACAGATACGCAGTATTTT
cdr3_aa: CASSQFAISGGSRGTDTQYF

v_call: TRBV16
j_call: TRBJ1-5
d_call: NA
cdr3_length: 15
clone_size: NA
cdr3_nt: TGTGCCAGCAGCCAATCGATAGGGGGAGCACAGCCCCAGCATTTT
cdr3_aa: CASSQSIGGAQPQHF

v_call: TRBV2
j_call: TRBJ2-2
d_call: NA
cdr3_length: 16
clone_size: NA
cdr3_nt: TGTGCCAGCAGTGAATTGGGCAGGGGGGCTAGCGGGGAGCTGTTTTTT
cdr3_aa: CASSELGRGASGELFF

v_call: TRBV30
j_call: TRBJ1-2
d_call: NA
cdr3_length: 13
clone_size: NA
cdr3_nt: TGTGCCTGGGCCCGAGAAGGGGGTCGCGGCTACACCTTC
cdr3_aa: CAWAREGGRGYTF